The rows below give T cell receptor beta chains drawn from one sample of a study of blood T cell repertoires in COVID-19. Only in-frame clones appear in the TCRdb table, and some are missing; sequencing was by immunoSEQ multiplex PCR. The sample has tens of thousands of clones, more than 70% seen once. The specimen sequenced was peripheral blood. Receptors originate from a man aged 55 to 70 with COVID-19, enrolled during active disease. Each CDR3 is given with its conserved first and last residue. Fields, in order: CDR3 length, V gene, D gene, J gene, CDR3 protein, CDR3 DNA. D genes are given only for firm matches.

length: 15; V: TRBV7-6; D: TRBD2; J: TRBJ2-5; CDR3: CASSPGTGGIETQYF; DNA: TGTGCCAGCAGCCCCGGAACGGGGGGGATAGAGACCCAGTACTTC
length: 18; V: TRBV5-5; D: TRBD1; J: TRBJ2-2; CDR3: CASSLGTGALLNTGELFF; DNA: TGTGCCAGCAGCTTGGGGACAGGGGCGCTACTGAACACCGGGGAGCTGTTTTTT
length: 16; V: TRBV5-1; D: NA; J: TRBJ2-1; CDR3: CASRRVLGGLGNEQFF; DNA: TGCGCCAGCAGACGGGTCTTGGGAGGTCTTGGGAATGAGCAGTTCTTC
length: 15; V: TRBV5-1; D: TRBD1; J: TRBJ1-6; CDR3: CASSDQGGGNSPLHF; DNA: TGCGCCAGCAGCGACCAAGGGGGCGGTAATTCACCCCTCCACTTT
length: 15; V: TRBV10-2; D: NA; J: TRBJ1-6; CDR3: CASSEIQGGISPLHF; DNA: TGCGCCAGCAGTGAGATTCAGGGAGGCATTTCACCCCTCCACTTT
length: 14; V: TRBV7-2; D: TRBD1; J: TRBJ2-7; CDR3: CASSLGSRGRTQYF; DNA: TGTGCCAGCAGCTTAGGGTCCAGGGGGCGCACGCAGTACTTC
length: 13; V: TRBV19; D: TRBD2; J: TRBJ2-7; CDR3: CASSGTSGYEQYF; DNA: TGTGCCAGTAGTGGCACTAGCGGGTACGAGCAGTACTTC
length: 13; V: TRBV19; D: TRBD1; J: TRBJ2-7; CDR3: CASRSGQGYEQYF; DNA: TGTGCCAGTAGATCCGGACAGGGCTACGAGCAGTACTTC
length: 18; V: TRBV3-1/TRBV3-2; D: TRBD1; J: TRBJ1-3; CDR3: CASSQFFGTGGSGNTIYF; DNA: TGTGCCAGCAGCCAATTCTTCGGGACAGGGGGATCTGGAAACACCATATATTTT
length: 15; V: TRBV6-6; D: NA; J: TRBJ1-5; CDR3: CASRRTAYSNQPQHF; DNA: TGTGCCAGCAGAAGGACAGCTTATAGCAATCAGCCCCAGCATTTT
length: 17; V: TRBV7-6; D: TRBD2; J: TRBJ2-3; CDR3: CASSRRTSLTITDTQYF; DNA: TGTGCCAGCAGCCGCCGGACTAGCTTAACGATCACAGATACGCAGTATTTT
length: 16; V: TRBV5-5; D: TRBD2; J: TRBJ2-1; CDR3: CASNLPTSGGYNEQFF; DNA: TGTGCCAGCAACCTGCCCACTAGCGGGGGGTACAATGAGCAGTTCTTC
length: 15; V: TRBV5-1; D: TRBD2; J: TRBJ2-1; CDR3: CASSPGLADYNEQFF; DNA: TGCGCCAGCAGCCCGGGACTAGCGGATTACAATGAGCAGTTCTTC
length: 18; V: TRBV19; D: TRBD2; J: TRBJ2-2; CDR3: CASSIGPGLAVGEGELFF; DNA: TGTGCCAGTAGTATAGGCCCGGGACTAGCGGTCGGGGAAGGGGAGCTGTTTTTT
length: 15; V: TRBV11-1; D: NA; J: TRBJ1-2; CDR3: CASSHRQKPNYGYTF; DNA: TGTGCCAGCAGCCATCGACAGAAACCTAACTATGGCTACACCTTC